These 21 T cell receptor beta chains share one sample of origin, sequenced in a study of shared clonotypes between healthy human individuals. Method: immunoSEQ multiplex PCR; TCRdb's copy keeps in-frame clones and lacks some. Of about 980,000 clones in the sample, approximately 80% are singletons; the top ten hold approximately 1.5%. The sequencing sample was made of memory CD4+ T cells sorted from blood. Specified subset: CD45RA-negative fraction. These TCRs come from a man between 18 and 29 years old in good health.

In DNA, the CDR3 is TGTGCCAGCGGACGCGGGACCGGTGGTACGCAGTATTTT. This encodes CASGRGTGGTQYF. The chain couples TRBV6-1 to TRBJ2-3; perhaps TRBD2 as D (6 bases). The CDR3 spans 13 residues. Germline V gives CDR1 MNHNS, CDR2 SASEGT. Trimming pared 8 bases from V and 8 bases from J, leaving 17 bases between.

The chain uses TRBV6-6 and TRBJ2-7, with a tentative D call TRBD1 (5 bases). V was pared by 9 bases and J by 3 bases, with 9 bases between. This CDR3 is built from 11 residues. Germline V lookup: CDR1 MNHNY, CDR2 SVGAGI (reference sequence). In nucleotides, the CDR3 is TGTGCCAGTAAAGACAGCTACGAGCAGTACTTC. It yields the protein CASKDSYEQYF.

The chain employs TRBV10-2 and TRBJ1-2, with D unresolved. Germline V CDR1 and CDR2: WSHSY, SAAADI. There are 14 residues in the CDR3. V was clipped by 2 bases and J by 2 bases, with 9 bases between them. The CDR3 region is CASSESRPNYGYTF. The CDR3 DNA reads as TGCGCCAGCAGTGAGAGCCGGCCCAACTATGGCTACACCTTC.

The rearrangement uses TRBV7-2 and TRBJ2-1, with D unclear. The CDR3 loop spans 15 amino acids. The V end was cut by 3 bases, the J end by 8 bases, with 17 bases between. Germline V gene lookup returns CDR1 SGHTA and CDR2 FQGNSA. CDR3: CASSFGGEWFYEQFF. The CDR3 coding sequence is TGTGCCAGCAGCTTTGGCGGAGAATGGTTCTATGAGCAGTTCTTC. Combining the CDR3 with reference TRBV7-2 and TRBJ2-1 gives the whole variable domain GAGVSQSPSNKVTEKGKDVELRCDPISGHTALYWYRQSLGQGLEFLIYFQGNSAPDKSGLPSDRFSAERTGGSVSTLTIQRTQQEDSAVYLCASSFGGEWFYEQFFGPGTRLTVL.

V gene TRBV7-9 combines with J gene TRBJ1-4; D perhaps matches TRBD1 (5 bases). V shed 4 bases and J shed 8 bases, with 14 bases lying between them. The CDR3 has 14 amino acids. The germline CDR1 and CDR2 sequences are SEHNR and FQNEAQ (reference sequence). CDR3 sequence reads: CASSSSGKGEKLFF. The DNA for the CDR3 is TGTGCCAGCAGCTCTTCAGGGAAAGGGGAAAAACTGTTTTTT.

The V gene is TRBV28, the J gene TRBJ1-6; D remains unclear. From germline, CDR1 is MDHEN and CDR2 SYDVKM. V lost 4 bases and J 2 bases, leaving 6 bases between the germline ends. The CDR3 extends over 14 amino acids. In nucleotides, the CDR3 is TGTGCCAGCAGTTCCCCGGCCTATAATTCACCCCTCCACTTT. It translates to CASSSPAYNSPLHF.

The chain carries TRBV2 and TRBJ1-1, with D hard to call. The CDR3 is 12 residues long. Per the germline V gene, CDR1 is SNHLY and CDR2 is FYNNEI. The V and J ends lost 1 base and 9 bases respectively, with 9 bases between them. CDR3 protein: CASSEEIPKAFF. The CDR3 DNA follows: TGTGCCAGCAGTGAAGAAATCCCTAAAGCTTTCTTT.

The chain joins TRBV4-3 to TRBJ2-3; a weak D match, TRBD1 (6 bases). V was trimmed by 0 bases and J by 1 base, leaving 17 bases between them. Germline V CDR1 and CDR2: LGHNA, YSLEER. CDR3 length equals 18 residues. The CDR3 protein is CASSQEIGGRARTDTQYF. The CDR3 region has the DNA TGCGCCAGCAGCCAAGAGATTGGGGGCAGAGCTCGCACAGATACGCAGTATTTT.

CDR3: CASSSVDTQYF. The CDR3 bases are TGTGCCAGCAGCTCCGTCGATACGCAGTATTTT. The chain couples TRBV11-2 to TRBJ2-3; D is unclear. The germline V and J ends were trimmed by 4 bases and 6 bases, with 5 bases remaining between them. The CDR3 spans 11 residues. The germline CDR1 and CDR2 sequences are SGHAT and FQNNGV.

The V and J genes are TRBV9 and TRBJ1-2; no clear D gene. This CDR3 comprises 15 residues. CDR1 SGDLS and CDR2 YYNGEE come from the germline V gene. The V gene lost 1 base and the J gene lost 4 bases, with 14 bases spanning the gap. The CDR3 sequence is CASSVQERTGYGYTF. The CDR3 DNA reads TGTGCCAGCAGCGTACAGGAGCGAACCGGCTATGGCTACACCTTC.

The chain has TRBV30 and TRBJ1-2; D is unresolved. Trimming cost V 1 base and J 8 bases, with 5 bases left between them. Germline V CDR1 and CDR2: GTSNPN, SVGIG (reference sequence). The CDR3 has 10 amino acids. CDR3 region: CAWSDLGYTF. The DNA of the CDR3 is TGTGCCTGGAGTGACCTGGGCTACACCTTC.

The chain links TRBV27 to TRBJ2-1, with TRBD2 matching over 12 bases. The length of the CDR3 is 16 residues. Germline V lookup: CDR1 MNHEY, CDR2 SMNVEV (reference sequence). J gave up 6 bases and V 4 bases, and 7 bases lay outside the gene matches. The DNA of the CDR3 is TGTGCCAGCAGTTCGCTAGCGGGGGGGCTGGTCAATGAGCAGTTCTTC. It encodes CASSSLAGGLVNEQFF.

V gene TRBV6-9 combines with J gene TRBJ1-4, with D perhaps TRBD1 (5 bases). Germline assignment: CDR1 MNHGY and CDR2 SVAAGI. The V gene lost 5 bases and the J gene lost 8 bases, with 15 bases spanning the gap. The CDR3 totals 14 residues. The CDR3 here is CASSRRRGEEKLFF. Written as DNA, the CDR3 is TGTGCCAGCAGTCGCAGACGGGGCGAAGAAAAACTGTTTTTT.

The chain combines TRBV7-9 with TRBJ2-5; the D is unclear. The germline V and J ends were trimmed by 4 bases and 1 base, with 4 bases remaining between them. This CDR3 region has 12 residues. Germline CDR1 SEHNR, CDR2 FQNEAQ (reference sequence). CDR3 amino acids: CASSSAQETQYF. CDR3 DNA: TGTGCCAGCAGCTCCGCCCAAGAGACCCAGTACTTC.

This clone was seen more than once but under ten times. The chain couples TRBV6-1 to TRBJ2-7, with D tentatively TRBD1 (6 bases). The length of the CDR3 is 12 residues. Trimming removed 7 bases at V and 3 bases at J, with 10 bases between. From germline, CDR1 is MNHNS and CDR2 SASEGT. This chain's CDR3 is CASNRQDYEQYF. CDR3 nucleotides: TGTGCCAGCAATCGACAGGACTACGAGCAGTACTTC.

J is TRBJ1-5 and V is TRBV15, with TRBD1 as a possible D gene (5 bases). Trimming stripped 3 bases from V and 3 bases from J, with 12 bases between. CDR3 size: 15 residues. Looked up from germline, CDR1 is LNHNV and CDR2 is YYDKDF (reference sequence). The CDR3 here is CATSRGTPDNQPQHF. Written as DNA, the CDR3 is TGTGCCACCAGCAGGGGGACCCCAGACAATCAGCCCCAGCATTTT.

The chain couples TRBV27 to TRBJ2-7, with D unclear. Germline assignment: CDR1 MNHEY and CDR2 SMNVEV (reference sequence). The V and J ends lost 2 bases and 1 base respectively, with 15 bases between them. This CDR3 has 16 amino acids. The CDR3 bases are TGTGCCAGCAGTTTACGCCCCCAAACGGTATCCTACGAGCAGTACTTC. Protein: CASSLRPQTVSYEQYF.

The CDR3, as DNA: TGTGCCAGCTCACCGACCCAGACTGGGGAAAAACTGTTTTTT. Translation gives CASSPTQTGEKLFF. The chain has TRBV18 and TRBJ1-4; D gene unclear. The V and J ends lost 3 bases and 8 bases respectively, with 13 bases between them. Germline CDR1 KGHSH, CDR2 LQKENI. This CDR3 has 14 residues.

This clone has just one count. The V call is TRBV4-1, the J call TRBJ1-2, with 7 bases that match TRBD1. V lost 4 bases, J lost 3 bases, and 8 bases stayed unmatched. The CDR3 runs to 15 residues. The germline V gene has CDR1 MGHRA and CDR2 YSYEKL. CDR3: CASSRDTGAYYGYTF. For the CDR3, the DNA is TGCGCCAGCAGCCGAGATACAGGGGCCTACTATGGCTACACCTTC.

This clone was found a few times. CDR3 residues: CASSVVRGSRSEAFF. DNA of the CDR3: TGTGCCAGCAGCGTAGTCAGGGGGTCTAGGTCTGAAGCTTTCTTT. The chain carries TRBV9 and TRBJ1-1, with 7 positions matching TRBD1. The germline gives CDR1 SGDLS, CDR2 YYNGEE. This CDR3 has 15 amino acids. Trimming cost V 0 bases and J 6 bases; bases outside gene matches: 8.

The chain combines TRBV30 with TRBJ1-5; D remains unclear. V was shortened by 1 base and J by 2 bases, with 9 bases between the two germline ends. CDR1 and CDR2 from the germline V gene are GTSNPN and SVGIG (reference sequence). CDR3 length equals 14 residues. The CDR3 DNA reads TGTGCCTGGAGTGAGCCGGGCGGCAATCAGCCCCAGCATTTT. It is translated as CAWSEPGGNQPQHF.